The 21 T cell receptor beta chains below come from one sample, sequenced in a study of tumor-infiltrating lymphocytes in glioblastoma multiforme. TCR beta libraries were built from RNA through three nested multiplex PCR rounds using modified ARM-PCR. Via MiXCR, TCRdb re-called the multiplex PCR reads, giving one row per CDR3 protein. The sample lists approximately 20,000 distinct CDR3 sequences, 65% to 80% occurring once. Material for sequencing was peripheral blood. These TCRs come from a male donor with glioblastoma.

This clonotype was observed a handful of times. A much larger clone differs from this one at a single base, so this may be a read error. The chain combines TRBV14 with TRBJ2-5; no clear D. V dropped 1 base and J dropped 5 bases, with 11 bases sitting between them. Germline CDR1 is SGHDN and CDR2 is FVKESK. The CDR3 covers 14 residues. CDR3 in amino acids: CASSQGYSPETQYF. The CDR3 DNA sequence: TGTGCCAGCAGCCAAGGTTACAGTCCGGAGACCCAGTACTTC.

This clonotype was counted ten times or more. This chain joins TRBV11-2 and TRBJ2-7; the match to TRBD1 covers 7 bases. V lost 4 bases to trimming and J lost 5 bases; unmatched junction nucleotides: 5. Germline values: CDR1 SGHAT, CDR2 FQNNGV. The CDR3 extends over 13 amino acids. CDR3 sequence (DNA): TGTGCCAGCAGCTCCTATACAGGGGACGAGCAGTACTTC. Protein product: CASSSYTGDEQYF.

This clonotype was seen a few times. The chain joins TRBV2 to TRBJ2-7; perhaps TRBD2 as D (6 bases). Germline V gene sequence: CDR1 SNHLY, CDR2 FYNNEI. V lost 5 bases to trimming and J lost 6 bases, with 14 bases between them. The CDR3 sequence is 13 residues long. CDR3 DNA: TGTGCCAGCAGTCAGACTAGAACTATCGAGCAGTACTTC. Its protein product is CASSQTRTIEQYF.

Comment on this clonotype: No conserved phenylalanine or tryptophan ends this CDR3, so it is likely a read error. The chain carries TRBV11-1 and TRBJ2-2; D uncertain. The germline V gene has CDR1 SGHAT and CDR2 FQDESV (reference sequence). This CDR3 region has 15 residues. V was shortened by 1 base and J by 11 bases, with 17 bases between the two germline ends. The chain's CDR3 is CASSLERPNTVELFS. Written as DNA, the CDR3 is TGTGCCAGCAGCTTAGAACGCCCGAACACCGTAGAGCTGTTTTCT.

This clonotype was seen more than once but under ten times. This chain joins TRBV11-2 and TRBJ1-1; D ambiguous. Deletions cut 5 bases from V and 5 bases from J, with 15 bases between. The CDR3 contains 14 residues. Per the germline V gene, CDR1 is SGHAT and CDR2 is FQNNGV. The CDR3, as DNA: TGTGCCAGCAGCCTTATGAGAGGAGGGACTGAAGCTTTCTTT. This translates into CASSLMRGGTEAFF.

The CDR3 nucleotides read TGTGCCAGCAGTGAAGACAGGGGGCCATACAATGAGCAGTTCTTC. It translates to CASSEDRGPYNEQFF. This chain joins TRBV28 and TRBJ2-1, with 10 bases aligning to TRBD1. CDR3 size: 15 residues. Per the germline V gene, CDR1 is MDHEN and CDR2 is SYDVKM. Germline trimming cut 5 bases from V and 4 bases from J; bases unmatched to any gene: 5. The full variable domain, with the rest looked up from reference TRBV28 and TRBJ2-1, is DVKVTQSSRYLVKRTGEKVFLECVQDMDHENMFWYRQDPGLGLRLIYFSYDVKMKEKGDIPEGYSVSREKKERFSLILESASTNQTSMYLCASSEDRGPYNEQFFGPGTRLTVL.

With respect to this clonotype: With a much larger clone just one base away, this may be a read error. The genes are TRBV28 and TRBJ2-7; either TRBD1 or TRBD2 may supply D (5 bases each). V lost 3 bases and J lost 3, with 15 bases in between. This CDR3 is built from 15 residues. Per germline, CDR1 MDHEN and CDR2 SYDVKM. The CDR3 nucleotides read TGTGCCAGCAGTTTCTCCGGGGACCCACGCTACGAGCAGTACTTC. Amino acids: CASSFSGDPRYEQYF.

This clonotype was counted many times. The gene calls are TRBV6-2 or TRBV6-3 and TRBJ1-1; D gene ambiguous. CDR3 length: 12 residues. V was pared by 7 bases and J by 7 bases, with 13 bases between. Germline V gene lookup returns CDR1 MNHEY and CDR2 SVGEGT. Written as DNA, the CDR3 is TGTGCCAGCACCATCAACTCGGGTGAAGCTTTCTTT. Its translation is CASTINSGEAFF.

Turning to this clonotype: A junction boundary mismatches the germline segment, possibly from a read error. The chain is built from TRBV5-5 and TRBJ2-1, with TRBD2 identical over 9 bases. This CDR3 is 15 amino acids long. Germline V CDR1 and CDR2: SGHKS, YYEKEE (reference sequence). DNA of the CDR3: TGTGCCAGCAGCCGAGGGGCTAGCGGGAACAATGACCAGTTCTTC. Its protein is CASSRGASGNNDQFF.

Concerning this clonotype: An end of the junction differs from the germline gene, which may be a read error. The chain carries TRBV11-3 and TRBJ2-1; either TRBD1 or TRBD2 may fit D (5 bases each). The CDR3 has 13 residues. CDR1 and CDR2 from the germline V gene are SGHNT and YENEEA. CDR3 nucleotides: TGTGCCAGCAGCTCGAGGGGTGATGGTGAGCGGTTCTTC. Translation: CASSSRGDGERFF.

The V gene is TRBV10-3, the J gene TRBJ1-4, with D perhaps matching TRBD1 (6 bases). The V and J ends lost 2 bases and 4 bases respectively, with 14 bases between them. The CDR3 is made up of 16 amino acids. Germline CDR1 reads ENHRY; CDR2 reads SYGVKD. The CDR3 reads CAISEPTTGSNEKLFF. CDR3 sequence (DNA): TGTGCCATCAGTGAGCCTACGACAGGCAGTAATGAAAAACTGTTTTTT.

CDR3 DNA: TGTGCCAGCATTTCTAGAAACATTCAGTACTTC. It is translated as CASISRNIQYF. V usage is TRBV6-5 and J usage is TRBJ2-4; D is undetermined. Trimming removed 7 bases at V and 6 bases at J, with 7 bases between. Germline V gene lookup returns CDR1 MNHEY and CDR2 SVGAGI. This CDR3 has 11 amino acids.

On this clonotype itself: Mismatch with germline at one junction end may stem from a read error. The V call is TRBV11-2, the J call TRBJ2-3, with D unresolved. The CDR3 has 17 residues. Germline V gives CDR1 SGHAT, CDR2 FQNNGV. As DNA, the CDR3 is TGTGCCAGCATCTTAGATCCTGCAAACATTAGCATAGATACGCAGTATTTT. Encoded protein: CASILDPANISIDTQYF.

The chain has TRBV11-3 and TRBJ2-6; the match to TRBD1 covers 10 bases. V shed 5 bases, J shed 2 bases, and the junction held 3 bases outside the gene matches. The germline gives CDR1 SGHNT, CDR2 YENEEA. This CDR3 comprises 16 residues. The CDR3 loop is CASSQGQGTGANVLTF. The CDR3 DNA sequence: TGTGCCAGCAGCCAGGGACAGGGGACTGGGGCCAACGTCCTGACTTTC.

In DNA form, the CDR3 reads TGCATCATTGACGCAGGGAGGGCCGAGCAGTACTTC. Encoded protein: CIIDAGRAEQYF. J is TRBJ2-7 and V is TRBV29-1, with 7 bases fitting TRBD2. This CDR3 comprises 12 residues. CDR1 and CDR2 from the germline V gene are SQVTM and ANQGSEA.

The chain carries TRBV29-1 and TRBJ1-1; maybe TRBD1 (6 bases). V was clipped by 7 bases and J by 11 bases, with 20 bases between them. The CDR3 contains 12 residues. CDR1 is SQVTM, CDR2 ANQGSEA, per germline. CDR3: CSGRVAGAEAFF. The CDR3 nucleotides are TGCAGCGGGAGAGTGGCGGGGGCGGAGGCTTTCTTT. The whole variable domain, filled in from reference TRBV29-1 and TRBJ1-1, reads SAVISQKPSRDICQRGTSLTIQCQVDSQVTMMFWYRQQPGQSLTLIATANQGSEATYESGFVIDKFPISRPNLTFSTLTVSNMSPEDSSIYLCSGRVAGAEAFFGQGTRLTVV.

Ten or more counts support this clonotype. The J gene is TRBJ1-1, the V gene TRBV6-1, with D perhaps matching TRBD1 (6 bases). V was pared by 6 bases and J by 7 bases, with 15 bases between. This CDR3 is built from 13 residues. Germline V gene sequence: CDR1 MNHNS, CDR2 SASEGT. The CDR3, as DNA: TGTGCCAGCAGACCGACAGGAAACCTTGAAGCTTTCTTT. It codes for CASRPTGNLEAFF.

This chain uses TRBV6-5 with TRBJ1-1; D not resolved. Trimming took off 2 bases at V and 1 base at J, with 8 bases between the two ends. The CDR3 has 14 amino acids. In germline, CDR1 is MNHEY, CDR2 SVGAGI. The CDR3 is CASSYRVSNTEAFF. The CDR3 region has the DNA TGTGCCAGCAGTTACAGGGTCTCGAACACTGAAGCTTTCTTT.

This clonotype came up many times. The chain carries TRBV20-1 and TRBJ1-4; D gene ambiguous. Germline loops: CDR1 DFQATT, CDR2 SNEGSKA (reference sequence). The CDR3 totals 13 residues. V lost 5 bases to trimming and J lost 2 bases, with 9 bases between them. CDR3 residues: CSALNPTNEKLFF. In DNA, the CDR3 is TGCAGTGCTTTAAACCCCACTAATGAAAAACTGTTTTTT.

The chain carries TRBV12-3 or TRBV12-4 and TRBJ2-5, with D possibly being TRBD2 (5 bases). V lost 5 bases to trimming and J lost 2 bases, with 9 bases between them. The CDR3 extends over 13 amino acids. Here the CDR3 DNA reads TGTGCCAGCAGTAATGAGGGACAAGAGACCCAGTACTTC. Translation gives CASSNEGQETQYF.

The gene calls are TRBV20-1 and TRBJ2-3, with 7 bases identical to TRBD2. Trimming cost V 8 bases and J 15 bases; bases outside gene matches: 23. CDR1 and CDR2 from the germline V gene are DFQATT and SNEGSKA (reference sequence). The CDR3 sequence is 14 residues long. The CDR3 region is CSSRVAGVTDTRYF. The CDR3 nucleotides read TGCAGTTCCCGGGTAGCGGGCGTCACAGATACGCGATATTTT.